Each of the 10 T cell receptor beta chains below was sequenced from the same sample in a study of blood T cell repertoires in COVID-19. Assay: immunoSEQ multiplex PCR; the TCRdb copy retains only in-frame clones and omits some. The sample has under 300,000 clones; roughly nine tenths are singletons. Sequenced sample: peripheral blood. The receptor set was obtained from a woman in her 40s who had recovered from COVID-19.

The CDR3 spells CASSSQGYYNEQFF. As DNA, the CDR3 is TGTGCCAGCAGTTCCCAGGGGTACTACAATGAGCAGTTCTTC. The chain combines TRBV27 with TRBJ2-1; D possibly corresponds to TRBD1 (6 bases). V lost 4 bases to trimming and J lost 3 bases, with 10 bases between them. CDR1 is MNHEY, CDR2 SMNVEV, per germline (reference sequence). This CDR3 is built from 14 residues.

The chain couples TRBV5-5 to TRBJ2-1; possible D gene TRBD1, 6 bases. Germline V gene data show CDR1 as SGHKS and CDR2 as YYEKEE (reference sequence). CDR3 length: 13 residues. V lost 4 bases to trimming and J lost 5 bases, with 10 bases between them. The CDR3 coding sequence is TGTGCCAGCAGCATAGGGGGAGACAATGAGCAGTTCTTC. Translating gives CASSIGGDNEQFF.

This sequence joins TRBV6-6 and TRBJ2-1; TRBD2 matches at 7 bases. The germline V gene has CDR1 MNHNY and CDR2 SVGAGI (reference sequence). Trimming at V came to 5 bases and at J to 12 bases, leaving 16 bases not matched to a gene. There are 15 residues in the CDR3. The CDR3 nucleotides read TGTGCCAGCAGTCTTGGGGGTAGCGGGCAGGACGGGCAGTTCTTC. Residues: CASSLGGSGQDGQFF.

The rearrangement uses TRBV27 and TRBJ1-1; 8 bases are shared with TRBD1. The CDR3 has 13 residues. V was pared by 5 bases and J by 4 bases, with 3 bases of the junction left unmatched. From germline, CDR1 is MNHEY and CDR2 SMNVEV (reference sequence). For the CDR3, the DNA is TGTGCCAGCAGTGACAGGGGCGTCACTGAAGCTTTCTTT. Its translation: CASSDRGVTEAFF.

The chain joins TRBV13 to TRBJ1-1, with D perhaps TRBD1 (5 bases). This CDR3 spans 14 amino acids. The V end lost 1 base, the J end lost 5 bases, and 11 bases lay between the germline ends. Germline V CDR1 and CDR2: PRHDT, FYEKMQ (reference sequence). CDR3 nucleotides: TGTGCCAGCAGCTTAGTACGGGAGGGGACTGAAGCTTTCTTT. Protein: CASSLVREGTEAFF. The whole variable domain, remainder taken from reference TRBV13 and TRBJ1-1, is AAGVIQSPRHLIKEKRETATLKCYPIPRHDTVYWYQQGPGQDPQFLISFYEKMQSDKGSIPDRFSAQQFSDYHSELNMSSLELGDSALYFCASSLVREGTEAFFGQGTRLTVV.

V usage is TRBV6-5 and J usage is TRBJ2-1; TRBD2 is a possible D gene (5 bases). The CDR3 totals 15 residues. The germline V gene has CDR1 MNHEY and CDR2 SVGAGI. V lost 6 bases, J lost 4 bases, and 16 bases lay in between. CDR3 region: CASRKSGSGYNEQFF. The CDR3 coding sequence is TGTGCCAGCAGAAAGAGCGGTTCCGGTTACAATGAGCAGTTCTTC.

The chain carries TRBV14 and TRBJ2-1, with 7 positions matching TRBD2. In germline, CDR1 is SGHDN, CDR2 FVKESK. J lost 7 bases, V lost 4 bases, and 13 bases had no gene match. The CDR3 extends over 16 amino acids. CDR3 bases: TGTGCCAGCAGCCGCCTTAGGAGCGGGAATGTAAATGAGCAGTTCTTC. Its protein is CASSRLRSGNVNEQFF.

The chain joins TRBV19 to TRBJ2-3; weak D call: TRBD2 (5 bases). Germline lookup yields CDR1 LNHDA and CDR2 SQIVND (reference sequence). The length of the CDR3 is 14 residues. V lost 6 bases and J lost 6, with 16 bases in between. In DNA, the CDR3 is TGTGCCAGTAGCGGGGTTACTAGTCCTGATACGCAGTATTTT. Translating gives CASSGVTSPDTQYF.

The genes are TRBV29-1 and TRBJ2-1; no firm D call. CDR3 length: 13 residues. CDR1 is SQVTM, CDR2 ANQGSEA, per germline. V lost 3 bases, J lost 5 bases, and 11 bases lay in between. CDR3 sequence reads: CSVEGLIDNEQFF. The CDR3 DNA sequence: TGCAGCGTTGAGGGCCTAATAGACAATGAGCAGTTCTTC.

The gene calls are TRBV28 and TRBJ1-6; maybe TRBD1 (6 bases). The CDR3 length is 15 residues. V gave up 2 bases and J gave up 7 bases, with 12 bases separating them. Germline CDR1 reads MDHEN; CDR2 reads SYDVKM. CDR3 in DNA: TGTGCCAGCAGTTTAGGACAGTTGGGGAATTCACCCCTCCACTTT. This codes for CASSLGQLGNSPLHF.